This T cell receptor beta chain was obtained from a study of T cell responses to AZD1222 COVID-19 vaccine. Whole-study findings and limits: Vaccination with two AZD1222 doses was followed by a rise in Spike-specific TCR breadth and depth. Vaccine-related CD4 TCRs covered spike, predominating at 160-218 and 743-854.

The table came from immunoSEQ multiplex PCR; TCRdb's copy has only in-frame clones and leaves some out. The data contain about 130,000 clones, approximately 92% of them seen just once; the ten biggest clones take up 0.85% to 1.3%. CDR1 is LNHDA, CDR2 SQIVND, per germline (reference sequence). The CDR3 sequence is 15 residues long. V shed 5 bases and J 1 base; nucleotides not matched to a gene: 6. In regard to this clone: The antigen is undetermined.

The rearrangement uses TRBV19 and TRBJ2-3, with 7 bases aligning to TRBD1. This specimen was peripheral blood, taken 28 days after the second AZD1222 dose. The sequence derives from an adult who received the AZD1222 COVID-19 vaccine. The chain's CDR3 is CASSFPGQGTDTQYF. In DNA, the CDR3 is TGTGCCAGTAGTTTCCCCGGACAGGGCACAGATACGCAGTATTTT. Filled out from reference TRBV19 and TRBJ2-3, the complete variable domain reads DGGITQSPKYLFRKEGQNVTLSCEQNLNHDAMYWYRQDPGQGLRLIYYSQIVNDFQKGDIAEGYSVSREKKESFPLTVTSAQKNPTAFYLCASSFPGQGTDTQYFGPGTRLTVL.